This T cell receptor (beta chain) was profiled in a study of shared clonotypes between healthy human individuals. Profiled with immunoSEQ multiplex PCR; TCRdb holds only in-frame clones, not every one. The sample carries some 740,000 clones, approximately 92% recorded once. Remarks on this clone: What it binds is not known.

Germline CDR1 is SGHRS and CDR2 is YFSETQ. This CDR3 has 14 amino acids. Trimming cost V 0 bases and J 4 bases, with 10 bases left between them. Regarding the study as a whole: The sole specimen, blood, was sampled, and tissue repertoires likely differ.

CD45RO-negative, CCR7-positively selected cells formed the naive CD8 fraction, excluding terminally differentiated effector memory CD45RA+ cells. Healthy HIV-negative adults with no recent acute infections or vaccinations were recruited as donors. V usage is TRBV5-1 and J usage is TRBJ2-5; D unclear. The TCR originated in a man aged 25-45 years in good health. Specimen: naive CD8+ T cells sorted from blood. The CDR3 is CASSLEVGSETQYF. The CDR3 region has the DNA TGCGCCAGCAGCTTGGAGGTGGGGTCAGAGACCCAGTACTTC.